This is a list of T cell receptor beta chains from one sample in a study of early T cells in non-severe SARS-CoV-2 infection. TCRdb used MiXCR to reprocess the 5' RACE reads, holding one entry per CDR3 protein. The table records about 80,000 distinct CDR3 sequences, more than 10% of them present only once. The sample was whole blood. These receptors all come from an adult who was a healthcare worker with PCR-confirmed SARS-CoV-2 infection or an uninfected control (not recorded which). The CDR3 runs from the conserved cysteine through the conserved F or W. A D gene is named only where the DNA matches it firmly. Some rows mark clone size as missing; the rest say once, few, many or name a class of expanded clone.

V gene	D gene	J gene	clone size	CDR3 protein	CDR3 DNA
TRBV6-6	.	TRBJ2-5	few	CASKENREVETQYF	TGTGCCAGCAAGGAGAACAGGGAGGTAGAGACCCAGTACTTC
TRBV29-1	TRBD1	TRBJ2-2	few	CSVRDRGNTGELFF	TGCAGCGTCCGCGACAGGGGAAACACCGGGGAGCTGTTTTTT
TRBV7-2	.	TRBJ1-4	many	CASSLVSVNEKLFF	TGTGCCAGCAGCTTAGTGTCTGTTAATGAAAAACTGTTTTTT
TRBV10-2	TRBD2	TRBJ2-2	many	CACRRGLAGELFF	TGCGCCTGCCGGAGAGGACTAGCTGGGGAGCTGTTTTTT
TRBV27	.	TRBJ2-4	.	CASSFQGLTNNIQYF	TGTGCCAGCAGTTTCCAGGGGCTCACGAACAACATTCAGTACTTC
TRBV7-6	.	TRBJ2-7	many	CASSASSYEQYF	TGTGCCAGCAGCGCATCTTCCTACGAGCAGTACTTC
TRBV6-2/TRBV6-3	.	TRBJ1-5	many	CASSVVYSNQPQHF	TGTGCCAGCAGTGTGGTTTATAGCAATCAGCCCCAGCATTTT
TRBV28	.	TRBJ2-2	many	CASQKTGELFF	TGTGCCAGCCAAAAAACCGGGGAGCTGTTTTTT
TRBV7-2	.	TRBJ1-2	.	CASSFDLYYGYTF	TGTGCCAGCAGCTTCGACCTCTACTATGGCTACACCTTC
TRBV12-3/TRBV12-4	.	TRBJ2-2	many	CASNAGSSGELFF	TGTGCCAGCAATGCAGGGAGCTCCGGGGAGCTGTTTTTT
TRBV12-3/TRBV12-4	.	TRBJ1-3	.	CASSSQGIGNTIYF	TGTGCCAGCAGTTCACAGGGTATCGGAAACACCATATATTTT
TRBV28	.	TRBJ2-7	.	CASTSQAYEQYF	TGTGCCAGCACAAGTCAGGCCTACGAGCAGTACTTC
TRBV7-8	TRBD1	TRBJ1-2	.	CASSEGRQGYYGYTF	TGTGCCAGCAGCGAAGGCAGACAGGGCTACTATGGCTACACCTTC
TRBV3-1	.	TRBJ2-1	few	CASSQAGQYNEQFF	TGTGCCAGCAGCCAAGCGGGGCAGTACAATGAGCAGTTCTTC
TRBV5-4	.	TRBJ2-1	many	CASSLNREDEQFF	TGTGCCAGCAGCTTGAATAGGGAGGATGAGCAGTTCTTC
TRBV29-1	.	TRBJ1-1	.	CSAPGPSEAFF	TGCAGCGCTCCTGGGCCCAGTGAAGCTTTCTTT
TRBV7-2	.	TRBJ2-3	few	CASSLWGDTQYF	TGTGCCAGCAGCTTATGGGGAGATACGCAGTATTTT
TRBV10-2	.	TRBJ2-3	.	CASSAAGASTDTQYF	TGCGCCAGCAGTGCGGCGGGTGCTAGCACAGATACGCAGTATTTT
TRBV12-3/TRBV12-4	.	TRBJ2-7	.	CASSSGLSSYEQYF	TGTGCCAGCAGTTCGGGACTGAGCTCCTACGAGCAGTACTTC
TRBV20-1	TRBD2	TRBJ2-2	few	CSAPTSVNTGELFF	TGCAGTGCCCCGACTAGCGTGAACACCGGGGAGCTGTTTTTT
TRBV20-1	TRBD2	TRBJ2-3	few	CSASSTSGRAFDTQYF	TGCAGTGCTTCCTCGACTAGCGGGAGGGCCTTCGATACGCAGTATTTT
TRBV12-5	TRBD1	TRBJ2-1	many	CASGWTGGKNEQFF	TGTGCTAGTGGTTGGACAGGGGGAAAGAATGAGCAGTTCTTC
TRBV12-3/TRBV12-4	TRBD1	TRBJ1-1	many	CASSSTGAGTEAFF	TGTGCCAGCAGTTCAACAGGGGCGGGCACTGAAGCTTTCTTT
TRBV2	.	TRBJ1-5	many	CASSEWNPGQPQHF	TGTGCCAGCAGTGAATGGAATCCTGGACAGCCCCAGCATTTT
TRBV9	TRBD1	TRBJ2-7	few	CASSLNPGQGFDEQYF	TGTGCCAGCAGCCTAAACCCCGGACAGGGGTTCGACGAGCAGTACTTC
TRBV7-9	TRBD2	TRBJ2-7	.	CASSVASGRVGEQYF	TGTGCCAGCAGCGTCGCTAGCGGGAGGGTAGGGGAGCAGTACTTC
TRBV28	.	TRBJ2-1	few	CASSFQYWSSYNEQFF	TGTGCCAGCAGTTTTCAATACTGGAGCTCCTACAATGAGCAGTTCTTC
TRBV28	TRBD1	TRBJ2-7	few	CASSPVGTGGSEQYF	TGTGCCAGCAGCCCCGTGGGGACAGGGGGATCGGAGCAGTACTTC
TRBV27	.	TRBJ1-6	few	CASSYRENSPLHF	TGTGCCAGCAGCTACAGGGAAAATTCACCCCTCCACTTT
TRBV21-1	.	TRBJ2-7	few	CASSKPTLAGENYEQYF	TGTGCCAGCAGCAAGCCCACACTAGCGGGAGAGAACTACGAGCAGTACTTC
TRBV9	TRBD1	TRBJ2-3	.	CASSARDRVADTQYF	TGTGCCAGCAGCGCAAGGGACAGGGTGGCAGATACGCAGTATTTT
TRBV29-1	.	TRBJ2-2	.	CSVDGTENTGELFF	TGCAGCGTTGACGGGACTGAGAACACCGGGGAGCTGTTTTTT
TRBV28	TRBD1	TRBJ2-7	many	CASSHRTGSNEQYF	TGTGCCAGCAGTCACAGGACAGGTTCCAACGAGCAGTACTTC
TRBV5-1	.	TRBJ1-4	few	CASSFYSSNEKLFF	TGCGCCAGCAGCTTCTACAGTAGTAATGAAAAACTGTTTTTT
TRBV20-1	TRBD2	TRBJ2-5	.	CSARVPPGSGGDRETQYF	TGCAGTGCTCGAGTGCCCCCCGGGAGCGGGGGGGACAGAGAGACCCAGTACTTC
TRBV28	TRBD1	TRBJ1-6	.	CASSLAGQGTYNSPLHF	TGTGCCAGCAGTTTGGCCGGACAGGGGACGTATAATTCACCCCTCCACTTT
TRBV6-2/TRBV6-3	.	TRBJ1-1	few	CASSLTGNTEAFF	TGTGCCAGCAGCCTCACAGGGAACACTGAAGCTTTCTTT
TRBV28	.	TRBJ2-7	.	CASRDYPYEQYF	TGTGCCAGCAGAGACTATCCCTACGAGCAGTACTTC
TRBV28	.	TRBJ2-1	.	CASSPRGRAKYNEQFF	TGTGCCAGCAGTCCTAGGGGTAGGGCTAAATACAATGAGCAGTTCTTC